This T cell receptor (beta chain) comes out of a study of molecular identifiers for immune sequencing clone quantification. Trimming at V came to 3 bases and at J to 7 bases, leaving 9 bases not matched to a gene. This CDR3 region has 15 residues. CDR1 and CDR2 from the germline V gene are SQVTM and ANQGSEA. This clonotype was seen only a few times. TCRdb reprocessed the PCR reads via MiXCR and lists one record per CDR3 protein. The data show roughly 300,000 distinct CDR3 sequences, roughly 24% seen once. The sample consisted of naive CD8+ T cells from blood, with Jurkat cell RNA spiked in. This sample's subset: FACS-sorted CD8+CD4-CCR7+CD45RA+ naive T cells. The sequence was collected from a human donor in good health. Some libraries in this study had Jurkat cell RNA spiked in. This rearrangement joins TRBV29-1 to TRBJ2-2; the match to TRBD1 covers 9 bases. CDR3 protein: CSVEAPGQGIGELFF. CDR3 bases: TGCAGCGTTGAGGCCCCGGGACAGGGTATCGGGGAGCTGTTTTTT.